This is a list of T cell receptor beta chains from one sample in a study of molecular identifiers for immune sequencing clone quantification. TCRdb fed the PCR reads into MiXCR, producing one record per CDR3 protein. Altogether hundreds of thousands of distinct CDR3 sequences are present, about 25% being singletons, with the ten largest covering about 0.81%. The sequencing input was naive CD8+ T cells from blood, with Jurkat cell RNA spiked in. Receptors originate from a human donor in good health. Some libraries in this study had Jurkat cell RNA spiked in. CDR3s include the opening cysteine and the closing phenylalanine or tryptophan. Each record gives: J gene, D gene, V gene, clone size, CDR3 protein, CDR3 DNA. The D gene is left open where the match is weak. Clone size is not always given. Where it is, it says once, few, many or a class for expanded clones.

TRBJ2-3	-	TRBV5-5	many	CASSLALVTVADTQYF	TGTGCCAGCAGCTTGGCCCTTGTGACGGTCGCAGATACGCAGTATTTT
TRBJ2-7	-	TRBV12-3/TRBV12-4	many	CASSTDRITGYEQYF	TGTGCCAGCAGTACGGACAGAATCACCGGCTACGAGCAGTACTTC
TRBJ1-1	-	TRBV12-5	-	CARGLGGGTEAFF	TGTGCTCGTGGTTTGGGGGGGGGGACTGAAGCTTTCTTT
TRBJ2-5	-	TRBV13	-	CASSLEFPGATQYF	TGTGCCAGCAGCTTAGAATTCCCCGGGGCGACCCAGTACTTC
TRBJ2-7	TRBD1	TRBV4-3	many	CASSQTSSGTVLAEQYF	TGCGCCAGCAGCCAAACCTCCTCCGGGACAGTGTTGGCCGAGCAGTACTTC
TRBJ2-2	TRBD2	TRBV6-5	many	CASSYLTSGSNTGELFF	TGTGCCAGCAGTTACCTGACTAGCGGGAGTAACACCGGGGAGCTGTTTTTT
TRBJ2-7	TRBD1	TRBV20-1	many	CSAGTGGAEQYF	TGCAGTGCAGGGACAGGGGGCGCCGAGCAGTACTTC
TRBJ1-1	-	TRBV27	-	CASSPLLRTEAFF	TGTGCCAGCAGTCCCCTTCTTCGTACTGAAGCTTTCTTT
TRBJ1-1	-	TRBV27	-	CASRGGGTEALF	TGTGCCAGCAGGGGGGGAGGCACTGAAGCTCTCTTT
TRBJ1-5	-	TRBV13	many	CASSLGGNGQPQHF	TGTGCCAGCAGCTTAGGGGGAAACGGACAGCCCCAGCATTTT
TRBJ2-5	TRBD2	TRBV4-1	few	CASSPPLAGEETQYF	TGCGCCAGCAGCCCACCCCTAGCGGGAGAAGAGACCCAGTACTTC
TRBJ1-1	TRBD1	TRBV12-3/TRBV12-4	many	CASSSGTGPGDTEAFF	TGTGCCAGCAGCTCCGGGACAGGGCCCGGGGACACTGAAGCTTTCTTT
TRBJ2-3	TRBD2	TRBV27	few	CASSLTGTSGTDTQYF	TGTGCCAGCAGTTTAACCGGGACTAGTGGCACAGATACGCAGTATTTT
TRBJ2-3	TRBD2	TRBV12-3/TRBV12-4	few	CASSRASGGVRDTQYF	TGTGCCAGCAGCCGAGCTAGCGGGGGGGTTAGAGATACGCAGTATTTT
TRBJ1-5	TRBD1	TRBV10-3	many	CAISEGTDNQPQHF	TGTGCCATCAGTGAGGGGACAGACAATCAGCCCCAGCATTTT
TRBJ1-1	-	TRBV15	many	CATSRDSGPAEAFF	TGTGCCACCAGCAGAGATTCAGGGCCGGCTGAAGCTTTCTTT
TRBJ2-7	-	TRBV19	-	CASSAAGVSTYEQYF	TGTGCCAGTAGTGCGGCAGGGGTGTCGACCTACGAGCAGTACTTC
TRBJ2-3	TRBD2	TRBV28	-	CASSGLACDTDTQYF	TGTGCCAGCAGTGGACTAGCGTGTGACACAGATACGCAGTATTTT
TRBJ2-5	TRBD1	TRBV7-9	-	CASSPRGQGKETQYF	TGTGCCAGCAGCCCCAGGGGACAGGGGAAGGAGACCCAGTACTTC
TRBJ2-1	-	TRBV3-1	many	CASSPWEGVREQFF	TGTGCCAGCAGCCCCTGGGAGGGGGTAAGGGAGCAGTTCTTC
TRBJ2-5	TRBD1	TRBV3-1	-	CASSPGQENQETQYF	TGTGCCAGCAGCCCCGGACAGGAGAATCAAGAGACCCAGTACTTC
TRBJ2-7	TRBD1	TRBV4-3	few	CASSPSGQGTYEQYF	TGCGCCAGCAGCCCATCGGGACAGGGGACCTACGAGCAGTACTTC
TRBJ2-7	-	TRBV6-4	-	CASSDAETYEQYF	TGTGCCAGCAGTGACGCGGAGACCTACGAGCAGTACTTC
TRBJ1-4	-	TRBV5-5	few	CASSSWLGFGEKLFF	TGTGCCAGCAGCAGTTGGTTGGGGTTCGGTGAAAAACTGTTTTTT
TRBJ2-7	-	TRBV30	-	CAWSRILGGHTHSTYEQYF	TGTGCCTGGAGTCGCATATTAGGAGGTCATACCCATTCGACCTACGAGCAGTACTTC
TRBJ2-3	-	TRBV5-1	many	CASSFDGTPEDTQYF	TGCGCCAGCAGCTTCGACGGGACCCCTGAAGATACGCAGTATTTT
TRBJ1-2	-	TRBV6-2/TRBV6-3	many	CASSQVGGSKGRNYGYTF	TGTGCCAGCAGTCAGGTCGGAGGCTCGAAGGGAAGGAACTATGGCTACACCTTC
TRBJ2-7	-	TRBV4-1	-	CASSPPGLVSEQYF	TGCGCCAGCAGCCCGCCTGGGTTGGTCAGTGAGCAGTACTTC
TRBJ1-1	-	TRBV5-1	many	CASSWDGTEAFF	TGCGCCAGCAGCTGGGATGGGACTGAAGCTTTCTTT
TRBJ2-3	-	TRBV9	many	CASSVGTISTDTQYF	TGTGCCAGCAGCGTAGGAACAATTAGCACAGATACGCAGTATTTT
TRBJ1-1	-	TRBV19	many	CASSISENPNTEAFF	TGTGCCAGTAGTATAAGCGAAAACCCGAACACTGAAGCTTTCTTT
TRBJ2-7	-	TRBV4-1	few	CASSQEAKGGTYEQYF	TGCGCCAGCAGCCAAGAGGCGAAGGGTGGGACCTACGAGCAGTACTTC
TRBJ2-1	TRBD2	TRBV4-3	-	CASSQDSAGTSGLSSYNEQFF	TGCGCCAGCAGCCAAGATTCCGCCGGGACTAGCGGGCTGAGCTCCTACAATGAGCAGTTCTTC
TRBJ2-6	-	TRBV14	many	CASSHLFLSGANVLTF	TGTGCCAGCAGCCATCTTTTTCTTTCTGGGGCCAACGTCCTGACTTTC
TRBJ2-2	-	TRBV7-6	-	CASSPILIAGGLFF	TGTGCCAGCAGCCCGATACTTATTGCCGGGGGGCTGTTTTTT
TRBJ2-1	-	TRBV7-9	-	CASSATDNPYNEQFF	TGTGCCAGCAGCGCGACAGATAACCCCTACAATGAGCAGTTCTTC
TRBJ1-6	-	TRBV20-1	-	CSAGEESPLHF	TGCAGTGCTGGGGAAGAGTCACCCCTCCACTTT
TRBJ2-3	-	TRBV9	many	CASSDGYDTDTQYF	TGTGCCAGCAGCGACGGATATGACACAGATACGCAGTATTTT
TRBJ2-7	-	TRBV4-1	few	CASSPPGRTEQYF	TGCGCCAGCAGCCCTCCCGGCAGGACGGAGCAGTACTTC
TRBJ2-2	-	TRBV28	few	CASSLSLGADTGELFF	TGTGCCAGCAGTTTGAGTCTAGGGGCGGACACCGGGGAGCTGTTTTTT
TRBJ2-7	TRBD1	TRBV12-3/TRBV12-4	few	CASSPLMSWDRDYEQYF	TGTGCCAGCAGTCCCCTAATGAGTTGGGACAGAGACTACGAGCAGTACTTC
TRBJ2-7	TRBD2	TRBV9	-	CASSEGSGSRTCEQYF	TGTGCCAGCAGCGAGGGGAGCGGGAGTCGGACCTGCGAGCAGTACTTC
TRBJ1-6	TRBD1	TRBV6-2/TRBV6-3	-	CASGGTGIRYYNSPLHF	TGTGCCAGCGGGGGGACAGGGATCCGCTACTATAATTCACCCCTCCACTTT
TRBJ2-1	TRBD2	TRBV29-1	-	CSVVSGGAGGFF	TGCAGCGTTGTTAGCGGGGGGGCGGGGGGTTTCTTC
TRBJ1-1	TRBD1	TRBV4-1	few	CASSPGQGLITEAFF	TGCGCCAGCAGCCCGGGACAGGGGTTGATCACTGAAGCTTTCTTT
TRBJ1-1	-	TRBV4-1	few	CASSQRWGLNTEAFF	TGCGCCAGCAGCCAGCGGTGGGGTCTGAACACTGAAGCTTTCTTT
TRBJ2-7	-	TRBV6-5	-	CASSSHTGALQSEQYF	TGTGCCAGCAGTTCCCATACGGGGGCCTTACAGAGCGAGCAGTACTTC
TRBJ2-7	TRBD2	TRBV7-2	-	CASSFLRTSGRSYEQYF	TGTGCCAGCAGCTTCCTCAGGACTAGCGGGAGGTCGTACGAGCAGTACTTC
TRBJ1-1	-	TRBV4-2	few	CASSQRGSGMNTEAFF	TGTGCCAGCAGCCAACGGGGTTCAGGAATGAACACTGAAGCTTTCTTT
TRBJ2-7	TRBD2	TRBV28	-	CASSKTGTSGRRYEQYF	TGTGCCAGCAGCAAAACCGGGACTAGCGGGAGAAGGTACGAGCAGTACTTC
TRBJ1-4	TRBD1	TRBV7-9	few	CASSLGPGQGGLYEKLFF	TGTGCCAGCAGCTTAGGCCCGGGACAGGGTGGATTATACGAAAAACTGTTTTTT
TRBJ2-3	-	TRBV6-1	-	CAGSWTTDTQYF	TGTGCCGGCAGTTGGACGACAGATACGCAGTATTTT
TRBJ2-1	-	TRBV12-3/TRBV12-4	many	CASSLALYPPGNEQFF	TGTGCCAGCAGTTTAGCGTTGTATCCACCGGGGAATGAGCAGTTCTTC
TRBJ2-7	-	TRBV29-1	many	CSVPVGPDEQYF	TGCAGCGTACCGGTCGGCCCGGACGAGCAGTACTTC
TRBJ2-7	-	TRBV5-5	-	CASSQGSPEYF	TGTGCCAGCAGCCAGGGTAGCCCAGAGTACTTC